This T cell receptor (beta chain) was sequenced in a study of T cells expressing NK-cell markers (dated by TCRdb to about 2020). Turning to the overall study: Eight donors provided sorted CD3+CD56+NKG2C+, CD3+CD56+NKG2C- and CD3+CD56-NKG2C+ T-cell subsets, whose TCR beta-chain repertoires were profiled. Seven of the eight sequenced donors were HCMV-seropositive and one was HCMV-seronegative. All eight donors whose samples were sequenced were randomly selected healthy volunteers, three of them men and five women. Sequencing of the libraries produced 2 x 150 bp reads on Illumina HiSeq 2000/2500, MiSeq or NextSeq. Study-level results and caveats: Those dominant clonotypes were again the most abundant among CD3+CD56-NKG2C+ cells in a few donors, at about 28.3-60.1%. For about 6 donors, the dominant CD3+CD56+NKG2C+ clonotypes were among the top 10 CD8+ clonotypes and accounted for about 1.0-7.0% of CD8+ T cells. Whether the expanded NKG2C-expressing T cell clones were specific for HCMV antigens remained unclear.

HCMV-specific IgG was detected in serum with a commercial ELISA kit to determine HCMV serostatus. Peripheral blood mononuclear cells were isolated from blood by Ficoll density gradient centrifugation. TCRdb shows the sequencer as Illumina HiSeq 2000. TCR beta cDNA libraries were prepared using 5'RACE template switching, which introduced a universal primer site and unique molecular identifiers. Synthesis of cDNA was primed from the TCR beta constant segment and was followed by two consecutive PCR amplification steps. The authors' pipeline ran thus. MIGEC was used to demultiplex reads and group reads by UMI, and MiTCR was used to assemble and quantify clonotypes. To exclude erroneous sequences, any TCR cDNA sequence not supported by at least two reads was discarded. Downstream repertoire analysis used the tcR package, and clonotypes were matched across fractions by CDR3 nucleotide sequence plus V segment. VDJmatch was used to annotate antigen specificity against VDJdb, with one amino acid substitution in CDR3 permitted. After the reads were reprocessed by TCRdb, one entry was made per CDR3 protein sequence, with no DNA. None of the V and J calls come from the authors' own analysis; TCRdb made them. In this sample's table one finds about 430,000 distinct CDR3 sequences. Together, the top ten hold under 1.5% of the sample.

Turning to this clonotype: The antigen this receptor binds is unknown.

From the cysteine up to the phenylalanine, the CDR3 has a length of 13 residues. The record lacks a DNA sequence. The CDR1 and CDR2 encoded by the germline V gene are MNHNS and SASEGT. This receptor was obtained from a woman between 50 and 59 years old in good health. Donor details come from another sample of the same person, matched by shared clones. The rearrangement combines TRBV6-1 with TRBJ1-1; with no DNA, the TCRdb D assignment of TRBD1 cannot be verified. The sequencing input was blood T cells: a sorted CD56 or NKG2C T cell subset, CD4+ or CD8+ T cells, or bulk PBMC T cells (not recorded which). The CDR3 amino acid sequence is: CASSGTEGTEAFF.